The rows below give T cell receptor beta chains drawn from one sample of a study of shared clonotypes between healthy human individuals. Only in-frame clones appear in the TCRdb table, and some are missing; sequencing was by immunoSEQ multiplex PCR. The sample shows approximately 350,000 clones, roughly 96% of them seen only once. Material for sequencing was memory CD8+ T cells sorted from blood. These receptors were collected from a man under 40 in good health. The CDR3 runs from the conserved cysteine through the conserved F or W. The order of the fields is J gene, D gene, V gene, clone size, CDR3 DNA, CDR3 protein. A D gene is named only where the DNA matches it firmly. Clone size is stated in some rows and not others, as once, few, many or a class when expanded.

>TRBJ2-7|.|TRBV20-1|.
TGCAGTGCTCCAGCGGGCTACGAGCAGTACTTC
CSAPAGYEQYF
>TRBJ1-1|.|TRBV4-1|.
TGCGCCAGCAGCCAAGATCGTACAGGTTTTTTAGGTTTCTTT
CASSQDRTGFLGFF
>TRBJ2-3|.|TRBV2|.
TGTGCCAGCAGTAGCGGCACAGATACGCAGTATTTT
CASSSGTDTQYF
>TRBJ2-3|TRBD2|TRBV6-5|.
TGTGCCAGCAGTTGGCGGGAGTGGGGGACAGATACGCAGTATTTT
CASSWREWGTDTQYF
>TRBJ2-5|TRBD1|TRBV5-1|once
TGCGCCAGCTCGGACAGGGGCTTAGGTTGGGAGACCCAGTACTTC
CASSDRGLGWETQYF
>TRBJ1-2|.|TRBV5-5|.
TGTGCCAGCAGCCATGACGTGGGGCAAGGTGGCTACACCTTC
CASSHDVGQGGYTF
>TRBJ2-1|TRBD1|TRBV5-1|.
TGCGCCAGCAGCGGCAGACAGGGGGCGGAGGTCAATGAGCAGTTCTTC
CASSGRQGAEVNEQFF
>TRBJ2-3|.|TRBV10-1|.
TGCGCCAGCAGTCTCGGCCGCACAGATACGCAGTATTTT
CASSLGRTDTQYF
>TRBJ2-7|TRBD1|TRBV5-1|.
TGCGCCAGCAGCTTGGTTTCGGTGGACAGGATCTCCTACGAGCAGTACTTC
CASSLVSVDRISYEQYF
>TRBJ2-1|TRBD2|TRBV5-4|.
TGTGCCAGCAGCTTCGGACTAGCGGGACGCTCCTACAATGAGCAGTTCTTC
CASSFGLAGRSYNEQFF
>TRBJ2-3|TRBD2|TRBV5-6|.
TGTGCCAGCAGCATGAGGACTAGCGGGATTAGCACAGATACGCAGTATTTT
CASSMRTSGISTDTQYF
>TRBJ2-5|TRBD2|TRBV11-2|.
TGTGCCAGCAGCTCGAGGACTAGCGGGATCTCTCAAGTCGGCGAGACCCAGTACTTC
CASSSRTSGISQVGETQYF
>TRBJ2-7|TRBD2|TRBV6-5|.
TGTGCCAGCAGGAAACTAGCGGTCCCCTCCTACGAGCAGTACTTC
CASRKLAVPSYEQYF
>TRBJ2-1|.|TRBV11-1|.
TGTGCCAGCAGCTTAGAGGCAGGACTGAGCTCCTACAATGAGCAGTTCTTC
CASSLEAGLSSYNEQFF
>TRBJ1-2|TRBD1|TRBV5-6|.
TGTGCCAGCAGCTTGGGATACCGGGACAGATTAAACTATGGCTACACCTTC
CASSLGYRDRLNYGYTF
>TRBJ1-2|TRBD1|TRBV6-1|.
TGTGCCACCAGAGGGGGAGGGGGCTTCTATGGCTACACCTTC
CATRGGGGFYGYTF
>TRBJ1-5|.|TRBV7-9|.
TGTGCCAGCAGCTTAGGTTCCGGCGTTGTTAGCAATCAGCCCCAGCATTTT
CASSLGSGVVSNQPQHF
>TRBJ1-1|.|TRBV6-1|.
TGTGCCAGCACCCTGGATCACTGGGGCACTGAAGCTTTCTTT
CASTLDHWGTEAFF
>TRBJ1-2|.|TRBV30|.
TGTGCCTGGAGCGGCGGCTACTATGGCTACACCTTC
CAWSGGYYGYTF
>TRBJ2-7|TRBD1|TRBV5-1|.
TGCGCCAGCAGCTTGATCCAGGGGGCGAGGGAGCAGTACTTC
CASSLIQGAREQYF
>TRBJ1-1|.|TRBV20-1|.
TGCAGTGCTAGAGGAGGCAGTGAAGCTTTCTTT
CSARGGSEAFF
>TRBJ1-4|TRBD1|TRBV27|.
TGTGCCAGCAGCAAACAGGGGGAGGTTGAAAAACTGTTTTTT
CASSKQGEVEKLFF
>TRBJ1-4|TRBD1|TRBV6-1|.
TGTGCCAGCAGTGATGACAGGGAGTATGAAAAACTGTTTTTT
CASSDDREYEKLFF
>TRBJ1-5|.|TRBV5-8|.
TGTGCCAGCAGCTTCGATTATAGCAATCAGCCCCAGCATTTT
CASSFDYSNQPQHF
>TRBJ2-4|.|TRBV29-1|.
TGCAGCGTTGGCAGGGTGGGGGCCAAAAACATTCAGTACTTC
CSVGRVGAKNIQYF
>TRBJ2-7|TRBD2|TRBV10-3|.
TGTGCCATCAGTCGTGTAGCGGGAGACGAGCAGTACTTC
CAISRVAGDEQYF
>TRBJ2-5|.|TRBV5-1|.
TGCGCCAGCAGCTTGGCTATTTACCGAGGGGAGACCCAGTACTTC
CASSLAIYRGETQYF
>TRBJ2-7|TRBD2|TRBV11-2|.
TGTGCCAGCAGCTTACTAGCGGGAGCCTACGAGCAGTACTTC
CASSLLAGAYEQYF
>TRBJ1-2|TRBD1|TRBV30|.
TGTGCCTGGAGTGTTTGGGGGGACAGGGAGGGTGGCTACACCTTC
CAWSVWGDREGGYTF
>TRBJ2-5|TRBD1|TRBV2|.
TGTGCCAGCAGCGGCACCGGGACAGGGGGTTACGAGACCCAGTACTTC
CASSGTGTGGYETQYF
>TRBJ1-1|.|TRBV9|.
TGTGCCAGCAGCCCAACGGGCACTGAAGCTTTCTTT
CASSPTGTEAFF
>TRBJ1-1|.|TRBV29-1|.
TGCAGCGTTGACAGGATGAACACTGAAGCTTTCTTT
CSVDRMNTEAFF
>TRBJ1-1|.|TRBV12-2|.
TGTGCAAGTCGTCGAGGGAGGGAGAAAGCTTTCTTT
CASRRGREKAFF
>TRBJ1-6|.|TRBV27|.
TGTGCCAGCAGTTTATCGGCCGCGGGTAGCCAACATTATAATTCACCCCTCCACTTT
CASSLSAAGSQHYNSPLHF
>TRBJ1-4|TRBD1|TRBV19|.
TGTGCCAGTACCCCGACAGGGCATGAAAAACTGTTTTTT
CASTPTGHEKLFF
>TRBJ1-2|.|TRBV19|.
TGTGCCAGTAGTATTGAGGGAGAGACGCCCTATGGCTACACCTTC
CASSIEGETPYGYTF
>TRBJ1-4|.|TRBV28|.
TGTGCCAGCAGTGGACAGCCTCTCAATGAAAAACTGTTTTTT
CASSGQPLNEKLFF
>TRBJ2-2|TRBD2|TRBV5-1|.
TGCGCCAGCAGCTTGAGCGGGAGGCGGACCGGGGAGCTGTTTTTT
CASSLSGRRTGELFF
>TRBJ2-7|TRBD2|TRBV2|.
TGTGCCAGCAGTTTCCTAGCGGGAGGGCCCCACGAGCAGTACTTC
CASSFLAGGPHEQYF
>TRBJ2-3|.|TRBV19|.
TGTGCCAGTAGTATTATCGCAGATACGCAGTATTTT
CASSIIADTQYF
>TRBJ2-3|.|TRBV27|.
TGTGCCAGCACAGGGGGCACAGATACGCAGTATTTT
CASTGGTDTQYF
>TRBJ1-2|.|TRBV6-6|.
TGTGCCAGCAGCGCATCCGGGGCCTATTATGGCTACACCTTC
CASSASGAYYGYTF
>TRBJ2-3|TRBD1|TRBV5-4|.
TGTGCCAGCAGCTGGGACAGGGCCACAGATACGCAGTATTTT
CASSWDRATDTQYF
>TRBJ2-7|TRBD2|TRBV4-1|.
TGCGCCAGCAGCAGGGAAAGCGGGAGTATGGGCGAGCAGTACTTC
CASSRESGSMGEQYF
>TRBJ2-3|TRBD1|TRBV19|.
TGTGCCAGTAGCGACAGGGGGCTGAACACAGATACGCAGTATTTT
CASSDRGLNTDTQYF
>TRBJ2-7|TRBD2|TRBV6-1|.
TGTGCCAGCAGTGAAGCGTTAGCGGGACTGAGCTACGAGCAGTACTTC
CASSEALAGLSYEQYF
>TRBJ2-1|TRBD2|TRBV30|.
TGTGCCTGGATCGACGGGTGGACTAGCGGGAAGCAGTTCTTC
CAWIDGWTSGKQFF
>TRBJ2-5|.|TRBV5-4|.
TGTGCCAGCAGATCCTCGGACACGAGAGAGACCCAGTACTTC
CASRSSDTRETQYF
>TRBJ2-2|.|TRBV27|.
TGTGCCAGCAGGCCGGGACCGACGAACACCGGGGAGCTGTTTTTT
CASRPGPTNTGELFF
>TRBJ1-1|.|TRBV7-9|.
TGTGCCAGCAGCTTAGTGACAGGTAACACTGAAGCTTTCTTT
CASSLVTGNTEAFF
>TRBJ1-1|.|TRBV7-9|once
TGTGCCAGCAGCTTAGAGGGGGACAAGGCAGGAGCTTTCTTT
CASSLEGDKAGAFF
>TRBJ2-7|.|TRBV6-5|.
TGTGCCAGCAGTTACAGATCGAGGCACGAGCAGTACTTC
CASSYRSRHEQYF
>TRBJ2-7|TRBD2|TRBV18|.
TGTGCCAGCTCACCAGCGGGGGGCGCGGGAAGAACCTACGAGCAGTACTTC
CASSPAGGAGRTYEQYF
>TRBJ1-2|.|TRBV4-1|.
TGCGCCAGCAGCCAAGATACAGGGAGAAGGAATGGCTACACCTTC
CASSQDTGRRNGYTF
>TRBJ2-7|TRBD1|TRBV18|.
TGTGCCAGCTCACGTGGCGCGGGACAGGGGGCTCAGTACGAGCAGTACTTC
CASSRGAGQGAQYEQYF
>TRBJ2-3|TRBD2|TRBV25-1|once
TGTGCCAGCAGTGAACCGGGAGGGCCCGATACGCAGTATTTT
CASSEPGGPDTQYF
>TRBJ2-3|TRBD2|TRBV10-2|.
TGCGCCAGCAGTCGGACTAGCGGGAGCTCGGATACGCAGTATTTT
CASSRTSGSSDTQYF
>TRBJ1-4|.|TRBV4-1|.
TGCGCCAGCAGCCAAGATCGCGGACCAACTAATGAAAAACTGTTTTTT
CASSQDRGPTNEKLFF
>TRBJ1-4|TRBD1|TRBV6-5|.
TGTGCCAGCAGTGCACCTCCGACAGGGAATGAAAAACTGTTTTTT
CASSAPPTGNEKLFF
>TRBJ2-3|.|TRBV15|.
TGTGCCACCAGCAGGGAAACAGATACGCAGTATTTT
CATSRETDTQYF